This TCR beta chain was recovered during a study of blood T cells in healthy people across ages (dated by TCRdb to between 2014 and 2017). Regarding the complete study: In model experiments, roughly one uniquely barcoded TCR beta cDNA molecule per two T cells was captured by template switching. Age-related changes in TCR beta repertoire diversity were measured in the study by deep sequencing normalized with unique cDNA molecular identifiers. The donors were split into four age groups: young (average about 15 years), middle-aged (39), aged (approximately 59) and long-lived (82). To avoid experimental bias, donors of different ages were spread randomly across the sequencing lanes. Using the same blood draw, the study looked at two additional independent replicas of 1 million unique cDNA reads for two donors, one aged 18 to 30 and the other aged 80 or older.

This clonotype has at least ten counts. Its antigen is unknown. No base quality values were provided; no much bigger clone lies one nucleotide off. Library prep was done by 5' RACE. The run used an Illumina HiSeq 2500. A second about 6 to 11 cycle PCR used a sample-barcoded 5' primer and a J-beta primer mix. A template-switch 5' adaptor carrying 12 random nucleotides introduced a unique molecular identifier onto each TCR beta cDNA molecule. Each sample yielded at least 3 million CDR3-containing paired-end reads. First-strand cDNA synthesis was performed from all RNA using the Mint cDNA synthesis kit, with priming by a TRBC-specific oligonucleotide. All cDNA was treated with uracil-DNA glycosylase and then went through a first 18-cycle PCR with the universal primers M1SS and BC2_uni_R. The study's processing was this. For normalization, 1 million high-quality reads were randomly selected from each sample, with every read carrying a distinct molecular identifier. Reads with shared molecular identifiers were discarded instead of being binned into consensus sequences. CDR3 identification, clonotype clustering and error correction used MiTCR with a Q25 quality threshold and the strictest error-elimination algorithm. Lower-bound total TCR beta diversity was estimated with a nonparametric unseen species model using Euler transformation. TCRdb reworked the public reads: Q25 trimming with fastp, MiXCR clone assembly, productive beta chains retained. Each entry is one CDR3 protein sequence, shown with its most common DNA and genes. V and J calls and clone size were set by TCRdb, not the authors. This sample has 1.5 million to 2 million distinct CDR3 sequences in its table, and 25% to 30% of those were observed once. The leading ten clones occupy less than 9.5% of the sample.

The approximately 40 donors, aged about 6 to 90 years, were systemically healthy Caucasian individuals from Russia. Each donor gave ten milliliters of peripheral blood, collected into EDTA-treated Vacutainer tubes. Ficoll-Paque density-gradient centrifugation was used to isolate PBMCs, with at least 7 million per sample. Total RNA was extracted from PBMCs with Trizol reagent, with at least 5.5 micrograms obtained per sample. For every donor, an aliquot of PBMCs went through flow cytometry to measure the percentages of naive CD45RAhigh/CD27high T cells. From a lookup of the germline V gene, CDR1 and CDR2 are SGHRS and YFSETQ. CDR3 length: 14 amino acids, cysteine to phenylalanine. The only DNA kept is the CDR3, 42 bases in frame from the first base. Trimming removed 4 bases from V and 1 base from J, leaving 12 bases between the germline ends. Overall results and qualifications from the work: Because donor CMV infection status was unknown, age-related changes in expanded clonotypes were potentially confounded. Observed TCR beta diversity per million T cells fell roughly linearly with age, and a significant reduction was already apparent by age about 36. Estimates of total diversity from one million sequenced T cells were regarded as lower bounds and underestimates. Bulk unsorted PBMC profiling prevented conclusive comparison of naive and antigen-experienced compartments. Compared with the aged group, more naive CD4+ T cells, fewer expanded clones and increased TCR diversity were shown by the long-lived group, suggesting age selection. A strong correlation was found between observed TCR beta diversity and the percentage of naive T cells measured by flow cytometry.

Sequences were obtained from blood. The TCR comes from a woman in her thirties in good health. The V and J genes are TRBV5-1 and TRBJ2-7; tentative D gene TRBD2, with 6 bases matching. The CDR3 protein: CASSRVSGSYEQYF. The bases read TGCGCCAGCAGCCGGGTTAGCGGTTCCTACGAGCAGTACTTC.